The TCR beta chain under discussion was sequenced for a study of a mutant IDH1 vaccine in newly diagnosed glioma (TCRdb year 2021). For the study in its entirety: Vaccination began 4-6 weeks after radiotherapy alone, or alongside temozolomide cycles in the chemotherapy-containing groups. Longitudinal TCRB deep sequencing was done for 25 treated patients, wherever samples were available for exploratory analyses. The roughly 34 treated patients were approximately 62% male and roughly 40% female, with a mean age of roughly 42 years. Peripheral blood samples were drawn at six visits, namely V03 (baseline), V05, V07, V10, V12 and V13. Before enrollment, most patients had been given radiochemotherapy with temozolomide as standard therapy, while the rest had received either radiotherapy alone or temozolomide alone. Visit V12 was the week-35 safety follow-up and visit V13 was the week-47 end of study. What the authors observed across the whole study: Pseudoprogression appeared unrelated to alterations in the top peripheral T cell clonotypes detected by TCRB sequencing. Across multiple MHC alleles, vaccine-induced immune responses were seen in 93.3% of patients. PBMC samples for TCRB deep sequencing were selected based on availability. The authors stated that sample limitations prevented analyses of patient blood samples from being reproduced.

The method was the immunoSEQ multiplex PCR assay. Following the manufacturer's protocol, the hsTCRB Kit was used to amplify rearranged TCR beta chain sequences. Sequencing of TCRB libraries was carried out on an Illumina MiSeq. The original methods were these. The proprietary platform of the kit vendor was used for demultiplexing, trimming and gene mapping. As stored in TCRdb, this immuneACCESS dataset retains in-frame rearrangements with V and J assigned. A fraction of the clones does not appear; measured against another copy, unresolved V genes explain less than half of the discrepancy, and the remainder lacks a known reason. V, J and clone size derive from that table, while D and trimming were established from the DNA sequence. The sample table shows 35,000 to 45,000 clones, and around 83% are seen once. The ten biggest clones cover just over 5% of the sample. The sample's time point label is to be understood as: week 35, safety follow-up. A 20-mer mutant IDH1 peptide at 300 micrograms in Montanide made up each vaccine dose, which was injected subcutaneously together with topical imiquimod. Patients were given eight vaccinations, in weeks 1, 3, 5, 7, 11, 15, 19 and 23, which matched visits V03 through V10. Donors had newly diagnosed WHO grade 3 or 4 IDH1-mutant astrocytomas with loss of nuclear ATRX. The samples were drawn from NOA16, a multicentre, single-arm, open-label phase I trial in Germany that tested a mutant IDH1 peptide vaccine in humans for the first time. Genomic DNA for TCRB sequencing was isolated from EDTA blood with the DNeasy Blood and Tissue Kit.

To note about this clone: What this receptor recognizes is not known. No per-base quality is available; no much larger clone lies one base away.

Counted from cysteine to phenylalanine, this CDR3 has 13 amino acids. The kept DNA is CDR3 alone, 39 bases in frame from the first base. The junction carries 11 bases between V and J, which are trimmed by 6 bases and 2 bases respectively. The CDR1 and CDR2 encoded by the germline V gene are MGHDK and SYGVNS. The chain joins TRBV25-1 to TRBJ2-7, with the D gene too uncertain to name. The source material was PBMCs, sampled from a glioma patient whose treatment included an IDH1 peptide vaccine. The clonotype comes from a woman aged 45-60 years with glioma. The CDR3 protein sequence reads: CASSTLSTYEQYF. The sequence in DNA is TGTGCCAGCAGCACCCTGAGTACCTACGAGCAGTACTTC.